Each of the 16 T cell receptor beta chains below was sequenced from the same sample in a study of T cells after yellow fever vaccination. From the 5' RACE reads, TCRdb called clonotypes with MiXCR, one entry per CDR3 protein. The sample has hundreds of thousands of distinct CDR3 sequences, 21% seen once; the top ten hold approximately 16%. This specimen consisted of PBMCs, obtained 21 days after the first yellow fever vaccination. These TCRs come from a young man who received the YFV17D yellow fever vaccine.

This clonotype was picked up a small number of times. This chain joins TRBV20-1 and TRBJ2-1; D not certain. The V end lost 3 bases, the J end lost 2 bases, and 14 bases lay between the germline ends. Germline V gene lookup returns CDR1 DFQATT and CDR2 SNEGSKA (reference sequence). The CDR3 consists of 15 residues. CDR3 region: CSASPPLLTYNEQFF. CDR3 bases: TGCAGTGCTAGTCCCCCATTATTAACCTACAATGAGCAGTTCTTC.

The V and J genes are TRBV11-2 and TRBJ2-5, with 12 positions matching TRBD2. The CDR3 extends over 19 amino acids. The V segment lost 5 bases and the J segment 2 bases; nucleotides outside the gene matches: 15. Germline values: CDR1 SGHAT, CDR2 FQNNGV. This CDR3 reads CASSPGASGGGQSQETQYF. The CDR3 region has the DNA TGTGCCAGCAGCCCCGGGGCTAGCGGGGGGGGTCAATCTCAAGAGACCCAGTACTTC.

This clonotype has a count of ten or more. V is TRBV12-3 or TRBV12-4 and J is TRBJ2-2, with D perhaps being TRBD1 or TRBD2 (5 bases each). Trimming shortened V by 5 bases and J by 6 bases, and 19 bases separated the two germline ends. This CDR3 contains 16 residues. This CDR3 reads CASSQDFQGLAGELFF. In DNA form, the CDR3 reads TGTGCCAGCAGTCAGGACTTCCAGGGCTTAGCCGGGGAGCTGTTTTTT.

The sample holds a few counts of this clonotype. The gene calls are TRBV14 and TRBJ2-7; TRBD2 agrees at 9 bases. The CDR3 is 14 amino acids. Germline V gene sequence: CDR1 SGHDN, CDR2 FVKESK. J lost 3 bases, V lost 6 bases, and 6 bases had no gene match. The chain's CDR3 is CASRSSGGYYEQYF. The CDR3 nucleotides read TGTGCCAGCAGGAGTAGCGGGGGTTACTACGAGCAGTACTTC.

A few counts support this clonotype. This chain uses TRBV11-2 with TRBJ2-1, with 8 bases fitting TRBD2. Looked up from germline, CDR1 is SGHAT and CDR2 is FQNNGV. The CDR3 sequence is 15 residues long. V lost 5 bases, J lost 10 bases, and 13 bases stayed unmatched. The CDR3 coding sequence is TGTGCCAGCAGCGTTACTAGCGGAGGTATTACGGAGCAGTTCTTC. Its protein product is CASSVTSGGITEQFF.

This clonotype was picked up many times. V and J are TRBV5-1 and TRBJ2-3; 9 bases fit TRBD2. CDR3 size: 15 residues. From germline, CDR1 is SGHRS and CDR2 YFSETQ. Losses at the gene ends were 6 bases for V and 6 bases for J; bases not matched to a gene: 11. The CDR3 bases are TGCGCCAGCAACAACGGGACTAGCCGTGCGGATACGCAGTATTTT. This gives the protein CASNNGTSRADTQYF.

The rearrangement links TRBV2 to TRBJ1-5, with 8 bases that match TRBD1. The germline CDR1 and CDR2 sequences are SNHLY and FYNNEI. Trimming cost V 5 bases and J 9 bases; bases outside gene matches: 9. The length of the CDR3 is 14 residues. The CDR3 loop is CASSRTGGNWPQHF. The CDR3 coding sequence is TGTGCCAGCAGTCGCACAGGGGGGAATTGGCCCCAGCATTTT.

CDR3 in DNA: TGTGCCACCAGCGCGGGCTCCTATAATTCACCCCTCCACTTT. Amino acids: CATSAGSYNSPLHF. The chain is built from TRBV15 and TRBJ1-6, with D unclear. CDR1 is LNHNV, CDR2 YYDKDF, per germline (reference sequence). Between the trimmed V and J ends, which lost 5 bases and 0 bases, there was a span of 5 bases. The CDR3 is 14 residues long.

This clonotype has a handful of counts. The chain employs TRBV12-3 or TRBV12-4 and TRBJ1-1; possibly TRBD1 for D (5 bases). This CDR3 is 13 amino acids long. Trimming stripped 6 bases from V and 7 bases from J, with 15 bases between. The chain's CDR3 is CASSLVGGGEAFF. CDR3 DNA: TGTGCCAGCAGCCTTGTTGGCGGGGGTGAAGCTTTCTTT.

In this sample, this clonotype turned up a few times. V gene TRBV12-3 or TRBV12-4 combines with J gene TRBJ1-1; no reliable D call. V was trimmed by 4 bases and J by 5 bases, leaving 14 bases between them. The CDR3 is 14 residues long. The CDR3 sequence: CASSYKVVGTEAFF. CDR3 sequence (DNA): TGTGCCAGCAGTTATAAGGTCGTGGGAACTGAAGCTTTCTTT.

This clonotype occurred a few times. CDR3: CASSRPAAAETQYF. In DNA form, the CDR3 reads TGTGCCAGCAGTCGCCCAGCGGCTGCGGAGACCCAGTACTTC. The chain uses TRBV28 and TRBJ2-5; TRBD2 is a possible D gene (5 bases). This CDR3 has 14 residues. Trimming cost V 5 bases and J 5 bases, with 15 bases left between them. CDR1 and CDR2 (germline): MDHEN, SYDVKM.

This clonotype was seen at least ten times. This chain joins TRBV24-1 and TRBJ2-1; D is unclear. The V and J ends lost 3 bases and 0 bases respectively, with 11 bases between them. The germline V gene has CDR1 KGHDR and CDR2 SFDVKD. The length of the CDR3 is 16 residues. The CDR3 is CATSDSDGASYNEQFF. The CDR3, as DNA: TGTGCCACCAGTGATAGTGACGGAGCCTCCTACAATGAGCAGTTCTTC.

This clonotype was seen repeatedly, ten times or more. The chain joins TRBV4-3 to TRBJ2-2; D is unclear. The CDR3 contains 16 residues. The germline V gene has CDR1 LGHNA and CDR2 YSLEER. V was clipped by 1 base and J by 4 bases, with 13 bases between them. DNA of the CDR3: TGCGCCAGCAGCCAAGGCGAAACGGCAACCACCGGGGAGCTGTTTTTT. As protein: CASSQGETATTGELFF.

This chain joins TRBV7-2 and TRBJ1-4, with D hard to call. From germline, CDR1 is SGHTA and CDR2 FQGNSA. V lost 3 bases, J lost 12 bases, and 14 bases lay in between. The length of the CDR3 is 13 residues. DNA for the CDR3: TGTGCCAGCAGCTTCCACCCGCGCGTAGAACTGTTTTTT. Protein sequence: CASSFHPRVELFF.

The chain joins TRBV20-1 to TRBJ2-5; no clear D gene. Trimming removed 1 base at V and 7 bases at J, with 25 bases between. CDR1 is DFQATT and CDR2 is SNEGSKA in the germline V gene (reference sequence). The CDR3 loop spans 17 amino acids. The chain's CDR3 is CSARGPPASSPPGTQYF. CDR3 bases: TGCAGTGCTAGAGGCCCGCCAGCTAGTTCTCCTCCGGGGACCCAGTACTTC.

This clonotype was recorded at least ten times. The chain employs TRBV27 and TRBJ2-1; 13 nucleotides agree with TRBD2. The CDR3 has 18 amino acids. V dropped 5 bases and J dropped 2; count of bases not matched to a gene: 9. The germline CDR1 and CDR2 sequences are MNHEY and SMNVEV (reference sequence). The CDR3 DNA is TGTGCCAGCAGTGCTGGGACTAGCGGGGAGACACCCTACAATGAGCAGTTCTTC. Amino acids: CASSAGTSGETPYNEQFF.